Listed below are T cell receptor beta chains from one sample, sequenced in a study of Graves' ophthalmopathy and Graves' hyperthyroidism. Using its own MiXCR run on the multiplex PCR reads, TCRdb lists one record per CDR3 protein. The table records hundreds of thousands of distinct CDR3 sequences, roughly 40% of them present only once. Sample: peripheral blood. These receptor sequences come from an adult man with Graves' ophthalmopathy. Both conserved end residues are part of each CDR3. Not every row has a clone size; where given, it reads once, few, many or a size class.

TRBV7-9	TRBJ2-7	-	CAGSSDRVGGSYEQYF
TRBV25-1	TRBJ2-7	many	CASSDPGLGEQYF
TRBV15	TRBJ2-5	few	CASSFRSGGQQTQYF
TRBV9	TRBJ2-2	few	CASRLDGGQNTGELFF
TRBV30	TRBJ1-1	-	CASVFVRGPGAFF
TRBV25-1	TRBJ1-4	-	CASRETGAIEKLFF
TRBV20-1	TRBJ1-2	many	CTGGGLEGGYTF
TRBV10-3	TRBJ1-6	few	CASSYRTGNSPLHF
TRBV4-3	TRBJ1-2	-	CASSQVEGINYGYTF
TRBV10-3	TRBJ2-7	many	CAISEPGQGGSYEQYF
TRBV20-1	TRBJ1-1	many	CSARGRGTEAFF
TRBV2	TRBJ1-3	-	CASRQGVGNTIYF
TRBV6-4	TRBJ1-6	few	CASSEMDRVSPLHF
TRBV19	TRBJ1-5	many	CASGDRHQPQHF
TRBV16	TRBJ2-2	-	CASSQSGEGGELLF
TRBV28	TRBJ1-4	-	CASSNSGGHSNEKLFF
TRBV7-9	TRBJ2-1	-	CASSLTSGSIFEQFF
TRBV9	TRBJ1-6	few	CASSPGRGAPLHF
TRBV7-3	TRBJ1-1	-	CASSLMGRGTEAFF
TRBV11-1	TRBJ1-1	few	CASSFSLGSTEAFF
TRBV11-2	TRBJ2-3	-	CASSRAGTDTQYF
TRBV20-1	TRBJ1-2	-	CSARDSHTGAHYGYTF